Described below is a single T cell receptor (beta chain) sequence and its context. The repertoire was sequenced with immunoSEQ multiplex PCR; TCRdb's copy has only in-frame clones and lacks some. This sample carries roughly 450,000 clones, around 79% of them seen once, and the ten largest clones take 13%. Free of recent acute infections or vaccinations, the donors were healthy HIV-negative adults. The germline V gene encodes CDR1 SGHRS and CDR2 YFSETQ. CDR3 size: 17 residues. V lost 3 bases and J lost 6; bases outside the gene matches: 13. This specimen belongs to a study of shared clonotypes between healthy human individuals.

The sequencing sample was made of PBMCs. The V gene is TRBV5-1, the J gene TRBJ2-3, with 10 bases identical to TRBD2. The TCR comes from a woman aged 40 to 50 in good health. Some clones in this sample may be carry-over from other donors' samples. CDR3 protein: CASSWRTSGSGEDTQYF. The CDR3 DNA sequence: TGCGCCAGCAGCTGGCGGACTAGCGGAAGCGGGGAGGATACGCAGTATTTT.